This is a list of T cell receptor beta chains from one sample in a study of shared clonotypes between healthy human individuals. Clones were read by immunoSEQ multiplex PCR, and TCRdb kept only the in-frame ones, dropping some. The table has about 2.4 million clones, roughly 93% seen once; the top ten hold 0.36%. Input material: naive CD4+ T cells from PBMCs. The receptors stem from a man aged 18 to 29 in good health. Some clones in this sample may be carry-over from other donors' samples. Both conserved end residues are part of each CDR3. The order of the fields is clone size, V gene, J gene, D gene, CDR3 DNA, CDR3 protein. D genes are given only for firm matches. Only some rows state a clone size, as once, few, many or a class for expanded clones.

>once|TRBV5-4|TRBJ2-3|-
TGTGCCAGCAGCTTGGGGGGAGGATTCGGGAATACGCAGTATTTT
CASSLGGGFGNTQYF
>-|TRBV27|TRBJ2-7|TRBD2
TGTGCCAGCAGTTTACTACGGGGGGGCAAGTACGAGCAGTACTTC
CASSLLRGGKYEQYF
>-|TRBV5-5|TRBJ1-3|TRBD1
TGTGCCAGCAGCCCTATGGGTCTCGGGACAGGGGGCAGGTCTGGAAACACCATATATTTT
CASSPMGLGTGGRSGNTIYF
>-|TRBV28|TRBJ1-2|-
TGTGCCAGCAGCCGGGCGGGACAAGGCTATGGCTACACCTTC
CASSRAGQGYGYTF
>-|TRBV28|TRBJ1-2|-
TGTGCCAGCGGATCCCTCGGACCCCCCAACTATGGCTACACCTTC
CASGSLGPPNYGYTF
>-|TRBV5-6|TRBJ1-3|-
TGTGCCAGCAGCTTCTATGATCGGAGCACCATATATTTT
CASSFYDRSTIYF
>-|TRBV7-9|TRBJ2-3|-
TGTGCCAGCAGCTCAGCCACAATACAGGGACCGTCCCGCACAGATACGCAGTATTTT
CASSSATIQGPSRTDTQYF
>-|TRBV7-2|TRBJ2-7|TRBD2
TGTGCCAGCAGCTTAGTAAGGGCTAGCGGAGTACACGAGCAGTACTTC
CASSLVRASGVHEQYF
>-|TRBV5-4|TRBJ2-1|-
TGTGCCAGCAGCTTGGGAGGGGTCTCCTACAATGAGCAGTTCTTC
CASSLGGVSYNEQFF
>-|TRBV5-1|TRBJ2-1|-
TGCGCCAGCAGCTCCAAAATCGGGGCACTCTCCTACAATGAGCAGTTCTTC
CASSSKIGALSYNEQFF
>-|TRBV28|TRBJ2-7|TRBD1
TGTGCCAGCAGTTTCTGGGGACAGGCACCCTACGAGCAGTACTTC
CASSFWGQAPYEQYF
>-|TRBV4-2|TRBJ2-7|-
TGTGCCAGCAGCCCACAGGCGCCCCGGAGGCTAGCGTATTCCTACGAGCAGTACTTC
CASSPQAPRRLAYSYEQYF
>once|TRBV19|TRBJ1-1|-
TGTGCCATTCGAAACACACAGGGAATGAACACTGAAGCTTTCTTT
CAIRNTQGMNTEAFF
>-|TRBV28|TRBJ2-1|TRBD2
TGTGCCAGCAGTCGGACTAGCGGAGTCCCGTACAATGAGCAGTTCTTC
CASSRTSGVPYNEQFF
>-|TRBV29-1|TRBJ1-1|TRBD1
TGCAGCGTTTGGGGACAGGGGATTGAAGCTTTCTTT
CSVWGQGIEAFF
>-|TRBV7-9|TRBJ2-7|-
TGTGCCAGCGCGCCGGGACGGTTCTACGAGCAGTACTTC
CASAPGRFYEQYF
>-|TRBV5-1|TRBJ2-5|TRBD1
TGCGCCAGCACCCCGGGACAGGGGTTGGAGACCCAGTACTTC
CASTPGQGLETQYF
>-|TRBV19|TRBJ2-7|TRBD2
TGTGCCAGTAGACTAGCGGGAGGTTCCTACGAGCAGTACTTC
CASRLAGGSYEQYF
>-|TRBV27|TRBJ2-1|-
TGTGCCAGCAGCGTTCCGGGCCTAACGGCAAATGAGCAGTTCTTC
CASSVPGLTANEQFF
>-|TRBV5-1|TRBJ2-7|-
TGCGCCAGCAGCTTGGTCGGTTCCGGGACGGCTATGTACGAGCAGTACTTC
CASSLVGSGTAMYEQYF
>-|TRBV14|TRBJ2-1|-
TGTGCCAGCAGCCAAGAATCGCATAGCGTCCCGTTCTTC
CASSQESHSVPFF
>-|TRBV28|TRBJ2-7|-
TGTGCCAGCAGTTCTGACAGAGAGCAGTACTTC
CASSSDREQYF
>-|TRBV7-9|TRBJ2-7|-
TGTGCCAGCAGCTTTACCAGCCCCTACAGCTCCTACGAGCAGTACTTC
CASSFTSPYSSYEQYF
>-|TRBV11-2|TRBJ2-7|-
TGTGCCAGCAGCTTGGGCTCCTACGAGCAGTACTTC
CASSLGSYEQYF
>-|TRBV6-1|TRBJ1-5|-
TGTGCCAGCAGTGAATTTTTCGGAGATAACGGGCCCCAGCATTTT
CASSEFFGDNGPQHF
>-|TRBV19|TRBJ1-5|-
TGTGCCAGTAGTCCTCAAGGAGGGTATCAGCCCCAGCATTTT
CASSPQGGYQPQHF
>-|TRBV7-9|TRBJ2-5|-
TGTGCCAGCAGTATAGGGCAAAGCTGGGAGACCCAGTACTTC
CASSIGQSWETQYF
>-|TRBV4-1|TRBJ2-1|TRBD2
TGCGCCAGCAGCCAGGGGACTAGGAGCTCCTACAATGAGCAGTTCTTC
CASSQGTRSSYNEQFF
>once|TRBV7-2|TRBJ2-6|-
TGTGCCAGCAGCTTAGTCAGGGAGGCCTCCGGGGCCAACGTCCTGACTTTC
CASSLVREASGANVLTF
>-|TRBV28|TRBJ1-4|-
TGTGCCAGCAGTTCCGGAAAACTGTTTTTT
CASSSGKLFF
>-|TRBV9|TRBJ1-3|-
TGTGCCAGCAGTCCCGGTGGGTTTCTCTCGGGAAACACCATATATTTT
CASSPGGFLSGNTIYF
>-|TRBV6-5|TRBJ2-1|TRBD2
TGTGCCAGCAGTTACGCGGGAGTTCGCAACAATGAGCAGTTCTTC
CASSYAGVRNNEQFF
>-|TRBV7-9|TRBJ2-1|TRBD1
TGTGCCAGCAGCAGCACCGGGACAGAGTACAATGAGCAGTTCTTC
CASSSTGTEYNEQFF
>-|TRBV19|TRBJ2-3|TRBD2
TGTGCCAGTACGGCGGGAGGGCCTTTTGGAACAGATACGCAGTATTTT
CASTAGGPFGTDTQYF
>-|TRBV28|TRBJ2-6|-
TGTGCCAGCAAACAGACGCCCTCTGGGGCCAACGTCCTGACTTTC
CASKQTPSGANVLTF